This TCR beta chain was documented in a study of T cell repertoires in cytomegalovirus infection. As for the study in general: CMV infection together with matching HLA type was indicated by public TCR beta signatures.

Findings and caveats of the study: What dominated the ex vivo response were HLA-C-restricted CMV-specific TCR beta clonotypes.

Germline CDR1 and CDR2: SGHTA and FQGNSA. Germline trimming cut 1 base from V and 5 bases from J; bases unmatched to any gene: 5. This CDR3 region has 15 residues. This clonotype was recorded many times. The antigen is undetermined. TCRdb recomputed calls from the reads with MiXCR, one row per CDR3 protein. The sample comprises tens of thousands of distinct CDR3 sequences, more than 3% of which are singletons, and roughly a fifth rests with the top ten. The sample comprised PBMCs. The chain uses TRBV7-2 and TRBJ2-5, with 9 nucleotides matching TRBD2. This clonotype originated in a human donor in good health (CMV status not recorded). Some clones in this sample may be carry-over from other donors' samples. CDR3 amino acids: CASSLEAGGWETQYF. CDR3 sequence (DNA): TGTGCCAGCAGCTTAGAAGCGGGGGGCTGGGAGACCCAGTACTTC.